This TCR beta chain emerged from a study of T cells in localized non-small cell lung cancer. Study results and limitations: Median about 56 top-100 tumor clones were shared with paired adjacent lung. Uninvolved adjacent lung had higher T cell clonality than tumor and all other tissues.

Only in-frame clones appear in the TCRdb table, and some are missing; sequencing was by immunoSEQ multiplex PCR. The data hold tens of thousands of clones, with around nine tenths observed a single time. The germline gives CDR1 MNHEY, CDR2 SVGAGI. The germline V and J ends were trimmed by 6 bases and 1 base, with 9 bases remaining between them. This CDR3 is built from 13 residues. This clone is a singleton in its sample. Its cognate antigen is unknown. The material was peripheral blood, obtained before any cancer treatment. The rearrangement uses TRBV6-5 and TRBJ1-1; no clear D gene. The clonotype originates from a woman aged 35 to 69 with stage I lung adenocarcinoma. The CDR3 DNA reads TGTGCCAGCAGCCCTAATCAGAACACTGAAGCTTTCTTT. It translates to CASSPNQNTEAFF.